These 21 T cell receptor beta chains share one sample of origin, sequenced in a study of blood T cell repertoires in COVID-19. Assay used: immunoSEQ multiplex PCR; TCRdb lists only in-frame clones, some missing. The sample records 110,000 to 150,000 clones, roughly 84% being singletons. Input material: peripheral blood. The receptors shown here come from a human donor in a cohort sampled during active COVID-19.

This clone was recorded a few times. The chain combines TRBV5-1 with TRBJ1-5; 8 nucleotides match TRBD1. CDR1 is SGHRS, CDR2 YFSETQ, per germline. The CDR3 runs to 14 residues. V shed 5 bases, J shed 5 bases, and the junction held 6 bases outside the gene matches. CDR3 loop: CASSWGTGDQPQHF. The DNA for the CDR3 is TGCGCCAGCAGTTGGGGGACAGGAGATCAGCCCCAGCATTTT.

In nucleotides, the CDR3 is TGTGCCAGTAGTGCAAGACAGGGGGGTGTAGTAAGCAATCAGCCCCAGCATTTT. It specifies CASSARQGGVVSNQPQHF. The J gene is TRBJ1-5, the V gene TRBV19; 9 bases align to TRBD1. The CDR3 contains 18 residues. Germline V gene lookup returns CDR1 LNHDA and CDR2 SQIVND (reference sequence). The V and J ends lost 5 bases and 1 base, in that order; junction bases with no gene match: 12.

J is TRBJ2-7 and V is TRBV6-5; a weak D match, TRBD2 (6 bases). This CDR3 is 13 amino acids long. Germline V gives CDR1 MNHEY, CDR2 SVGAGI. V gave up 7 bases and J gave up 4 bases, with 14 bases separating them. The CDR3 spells CASNGGLRYEQYF. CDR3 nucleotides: TGTGCCAGCAACGGGGGTCTACGGTACGAGCAGTACTTC.

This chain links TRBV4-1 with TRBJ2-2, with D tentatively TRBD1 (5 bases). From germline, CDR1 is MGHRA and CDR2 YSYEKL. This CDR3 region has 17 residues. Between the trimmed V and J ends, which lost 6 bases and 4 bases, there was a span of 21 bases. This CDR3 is CASSLEGARLGTGELFF. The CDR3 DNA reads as TGCGCCAGCAGTCTCGAAGGGGCAAGGCTGGGCACCGGGGAGCTGTTTTTT.

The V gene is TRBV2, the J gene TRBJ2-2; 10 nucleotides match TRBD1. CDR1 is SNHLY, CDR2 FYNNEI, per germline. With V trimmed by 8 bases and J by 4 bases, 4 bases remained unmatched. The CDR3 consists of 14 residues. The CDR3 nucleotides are TGTGCCAGCCGGGGACAGGGGAGCACCGGGGAGCTGTTTTTT. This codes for CASRGQGSTGELFF.

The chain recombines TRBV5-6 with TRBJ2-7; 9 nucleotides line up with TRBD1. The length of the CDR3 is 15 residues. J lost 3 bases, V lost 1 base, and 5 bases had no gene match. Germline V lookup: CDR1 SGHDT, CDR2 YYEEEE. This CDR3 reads CASSLSGTGYYEQYF. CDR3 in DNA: TGTGCCAGCAGCTTGTCTGGGACAGGGTACTACGAGCAGTACTTC.

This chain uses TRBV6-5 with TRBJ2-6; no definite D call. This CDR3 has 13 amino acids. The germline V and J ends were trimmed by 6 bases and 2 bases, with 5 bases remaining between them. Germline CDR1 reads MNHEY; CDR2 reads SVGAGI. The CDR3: CASRNTGANVLTF. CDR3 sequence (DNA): TGTGCCAGCAGAAACACTGGGGCCAACGTCCTGACTTTC.

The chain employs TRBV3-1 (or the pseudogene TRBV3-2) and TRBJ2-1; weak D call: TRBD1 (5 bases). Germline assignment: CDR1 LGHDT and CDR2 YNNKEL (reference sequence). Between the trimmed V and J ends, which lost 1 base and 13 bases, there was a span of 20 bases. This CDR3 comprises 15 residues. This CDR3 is CASSQGPPQGDEQFF. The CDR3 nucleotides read TGTGCCAGCAGCCAAGGCCCGCCCCAGGGCGACGAACAGTTCTTC.

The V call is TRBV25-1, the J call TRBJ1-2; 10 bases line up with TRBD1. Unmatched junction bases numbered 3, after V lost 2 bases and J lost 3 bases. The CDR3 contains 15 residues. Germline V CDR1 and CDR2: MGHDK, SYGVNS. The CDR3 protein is CASSEPGTGDYGYTF. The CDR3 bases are TGTGCCAGCAGTGAACCCGGGACAGGGGACTATGGCTACACCTTC.

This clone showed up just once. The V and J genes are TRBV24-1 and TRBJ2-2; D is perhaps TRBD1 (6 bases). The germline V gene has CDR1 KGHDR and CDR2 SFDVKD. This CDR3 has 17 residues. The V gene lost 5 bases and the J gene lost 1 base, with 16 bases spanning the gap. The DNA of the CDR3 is TGTGCCACCAGTGCCCCCCCCGAGACAGGGAACACCGGGGAGCTGTTTTTT. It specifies CATSAPPETGNTGELFF.

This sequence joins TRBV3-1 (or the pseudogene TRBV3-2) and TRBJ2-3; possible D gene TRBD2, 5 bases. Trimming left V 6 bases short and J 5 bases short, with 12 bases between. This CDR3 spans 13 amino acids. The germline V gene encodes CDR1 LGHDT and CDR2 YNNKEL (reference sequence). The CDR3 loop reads CASSRGPIDTQYF. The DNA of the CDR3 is TGTGCCAGCAGTCGAGGGCCGATAGATACGCAGTATTTT.

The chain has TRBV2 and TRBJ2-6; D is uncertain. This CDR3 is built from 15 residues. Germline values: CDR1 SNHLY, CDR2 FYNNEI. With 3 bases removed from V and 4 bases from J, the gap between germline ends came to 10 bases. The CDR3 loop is CASSEGGLGANVLTF. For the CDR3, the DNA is TGTGCCAGCAGTGAGGGTGGGCTGGGGGCCAACGTCCTGACTTTC.

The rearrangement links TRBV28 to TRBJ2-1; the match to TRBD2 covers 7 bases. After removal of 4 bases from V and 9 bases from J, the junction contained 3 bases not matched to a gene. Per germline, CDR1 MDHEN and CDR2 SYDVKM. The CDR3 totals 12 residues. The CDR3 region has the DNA TGTGCCAGCAGTTCCAGACTAGCTGAGCAGTTCTTC. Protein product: CASSSRLAEQFF.

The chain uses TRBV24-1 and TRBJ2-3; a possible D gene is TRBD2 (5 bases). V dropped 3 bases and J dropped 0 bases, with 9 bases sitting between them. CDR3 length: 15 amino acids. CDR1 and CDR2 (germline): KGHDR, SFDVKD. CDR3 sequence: CATSDQRLSTDTQYF. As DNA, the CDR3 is TGTGCCACCAGTGATCAGCGGTTAAGCACAGATACGCAGTATTTT.

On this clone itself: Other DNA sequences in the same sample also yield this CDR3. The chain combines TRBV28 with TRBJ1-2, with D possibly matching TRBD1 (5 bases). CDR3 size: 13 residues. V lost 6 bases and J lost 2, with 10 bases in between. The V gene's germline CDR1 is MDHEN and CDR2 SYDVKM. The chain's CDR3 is CASSFPGNYGYTF. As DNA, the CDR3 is TGTGCCAGCAGCTTCCCAGGGAACTATGGCTACACCTTC.

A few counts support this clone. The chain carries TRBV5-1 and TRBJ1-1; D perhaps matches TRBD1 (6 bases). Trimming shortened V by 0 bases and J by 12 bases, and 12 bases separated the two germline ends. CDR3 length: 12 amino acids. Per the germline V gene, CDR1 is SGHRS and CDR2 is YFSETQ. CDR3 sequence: CASSLDWDTSFF. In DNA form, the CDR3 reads TGCGCCAGCAGCTTGGATTGGGACACGTCTTTCTTT.

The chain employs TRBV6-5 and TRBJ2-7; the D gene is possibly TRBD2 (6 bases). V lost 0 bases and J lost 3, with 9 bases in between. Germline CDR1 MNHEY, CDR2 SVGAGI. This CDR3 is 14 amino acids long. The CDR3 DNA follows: TGTGCCAGCAGTTACTCACGGGGGAACTACGAGCAGTACTTC. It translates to CASSYSRGNYEQYF.

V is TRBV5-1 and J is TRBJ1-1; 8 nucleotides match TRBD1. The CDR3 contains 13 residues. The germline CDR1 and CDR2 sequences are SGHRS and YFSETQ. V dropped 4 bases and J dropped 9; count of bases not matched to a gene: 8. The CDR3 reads CASSKGQGSQAFF. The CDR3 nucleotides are TGCGCCAGCAGCAAAGGACAGGGTTCCCAAGCTTTCTTT.

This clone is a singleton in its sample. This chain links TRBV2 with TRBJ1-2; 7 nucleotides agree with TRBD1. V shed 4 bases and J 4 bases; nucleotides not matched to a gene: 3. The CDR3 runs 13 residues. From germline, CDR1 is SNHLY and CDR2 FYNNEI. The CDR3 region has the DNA TGTGCCAGCAGTGGGGACAGCTTCTATGGCTACACCTTC. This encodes CASSGDSFYGYTF.

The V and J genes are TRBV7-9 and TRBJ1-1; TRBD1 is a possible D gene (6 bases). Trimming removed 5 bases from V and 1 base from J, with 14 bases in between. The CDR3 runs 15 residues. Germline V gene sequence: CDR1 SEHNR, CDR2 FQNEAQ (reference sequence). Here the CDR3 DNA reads TGTGCCAGCAGCCTAAGGGGGGGCCGGAACACTGAAGCTTTCTTT. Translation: CASSLRGGRNTEAFF.

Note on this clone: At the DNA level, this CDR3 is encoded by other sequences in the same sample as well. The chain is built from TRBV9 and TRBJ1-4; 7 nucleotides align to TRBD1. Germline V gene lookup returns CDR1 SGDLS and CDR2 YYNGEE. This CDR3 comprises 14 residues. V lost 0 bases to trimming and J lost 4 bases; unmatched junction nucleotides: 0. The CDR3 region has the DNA TGTGCCAGCAGCGTAGGACAGGGTAATGAAAAACTGTTTTTT. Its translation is CASSVGQGNEKLFF.